A selection of T cell receptor beta chains follows, all from one sample in a study of blood T cell repertoires in COVID-19. Sequenced by immunoSEQ multiplex PCR; TCRdb stores in-frame clones only, minus some. The repertoire holds fewer than 75,000 clones, with over 80% as singletons. Sequencing used peripheral blood. These TCRs come from a man between 45 and 60 years old with active COVID-19. CDR3s include the opening cysteine and the closing phenylalanine or tryptophan. Each record gives: J gene, D gene, clone size, V gene, CDR3 DNA, CDR3 protein. D genes are given only for firm matches. For some rows the clone size is stated as once, few or many, or as a class when expanded; others skip it.

TRBJ2-7 NA once TRBV7-2 TGTGCCAGCAGCTCCCTGGACTGGAACTCCTACGAGCAGTACTTC CASSSLDWNSYEQYF
TRBJ1-2 NA NA TRBV3-1/TRBV3-2 TGTGCCAGCAGCCTACAGGGCGAGCTCTATGGCTACACCTTC CASSLQGELYGYTF
TRBJ2-5 NA NA TRBV3-1/TRBV3-2 TGTGCCAGCACCTCGCCCGGGAGTGGTGTCCAAGAGACCCAGTACTTC CASTSPGSGVQETQYF
TRBJ1-1 TRBD1 NA TRBV29-1 TGCAGCGTTGCCCCAGGTTGGGGTCAGGGGGCCGTTGAAGCTTTCTTT CSVAPGWGQGAVEAFF
TRBJ2-2 NA NA TRBV6-2/TRBV6-3 TGTGCCAGCAGTTACTCAGTTACCAGGGGAGACACCGGGGAGCTGTTTTTT CASSYSVTRGDTGELFF
TRBJ1-2 NA NA TRBV4-3 TGCGCCAGCAGCCAAGAGACGGGGGTCGATGGCTACACCTTC CASSQETGVDGYTF
TRBJ2-2 NA NA TRBV25-1 TGTGCCAGCAGTGGACTTACGGTCACCGGGGAGCTGTTTTTT CASSGLTVTGELFF
TRBJ2-3 TRBD2 NA TRBV15 TGTGCCACCAGCAGAGCAACACCAGACAGGGGATATGCTAGCGGGAGACCCACAGATACGCAGTATTTT CATSRATPDRGYASGRPTDTQYF
TRBJ2-5 TRBD2 NA TRBV4-1 TGCGCCAGCAGCCAGGGACTAGCGGGAGGGCAAGAGACCCAGTACTTC CASSQGLAGGQETQYF
TRBJ2-4 NA NA TRBV7-9 TGTGCCAGCACCCCGCTGGAGGGAGTCTCGACCAAAAACATTCAGTACTTC CASTPLEGVSTKNIQYF
TRBJ2-5 NA NA TRBV5-1 TGCGCCAGCAGCTTATCGGACACCTACCAAGAGACCCAGTACTTC CASSLSDTYQETQYF
TRBJ2-1 NA NA TRBV15 TGTGCCACCAGCAGAGATGGGGCAGGGAATGAGCAGTTCTTC CATSRDGAGNEQFF
TRBJ2-1 TRBD2 NA TRBV2 TGTGCCAGCAGTGAAACTAGCGACTACAATGAGCAGTTCTTC CASSETSDYNEQFF
TRBJ2-3 NA NA TRBV5-4 TGTGCCAGCAGCTTGGGGTCGGGGGAAGATACGCAGTATTTT CASSLGSGEDTQYF
TRBJ2-3 TRBD2 NA TRBV5-6 TGTGCCAGCAGCTCGACTAGCGGGAGAGCCTCGGGAAGCACAGATACGCAGTATTTT CASSSTSGRASGSTDTQYF
TRBJ1-5 TRBD1 NA TRBV28 TGTGCCAGCAGCTACAGACAGGGGCTGAGGCCCCAGCATTTT CASSYRQGLRPQHF
TRBJ1-1 NA NA TRBV5-6 TGTGCCAGCAGCTTGGTACAGGGAACGGTGAACACTGAAGCTTTCTTT CASSLVQGTVNTEAFF